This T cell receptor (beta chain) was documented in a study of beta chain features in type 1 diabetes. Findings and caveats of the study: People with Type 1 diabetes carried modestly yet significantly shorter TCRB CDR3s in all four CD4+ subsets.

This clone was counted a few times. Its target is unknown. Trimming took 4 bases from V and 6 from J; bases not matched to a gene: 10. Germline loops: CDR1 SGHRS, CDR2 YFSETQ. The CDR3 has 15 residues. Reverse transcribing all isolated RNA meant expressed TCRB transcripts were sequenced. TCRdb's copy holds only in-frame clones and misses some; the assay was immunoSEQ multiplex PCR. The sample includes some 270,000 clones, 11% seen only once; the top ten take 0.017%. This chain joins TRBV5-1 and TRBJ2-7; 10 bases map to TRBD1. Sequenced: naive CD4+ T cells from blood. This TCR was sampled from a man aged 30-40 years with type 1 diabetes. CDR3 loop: CASSKAGTGVGEQYF. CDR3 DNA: TGCGCCAGCAGCAAAGCCGGGACAGGGGTCGGCGAGCAGTACTTC. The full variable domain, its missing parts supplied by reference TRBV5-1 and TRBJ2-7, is KAGVTQTPRYLIKTRGQQVTLSCSPISGHRSVSWYQQTPGQGLQFLFEYFSETQRNKGNFPGRFSGRQFSNSRSEMNVSTLELGDSALYLCASSKAGTGVGEQYFGPGTRLTVT.